This T cell receptor (beta chain) stems from a study of blood T cell repertoires in COVID-19 (dated by TCRdb to about 2020). Concerning the study at large: The collaborator samples originated in the United States, Italy and Spain and spanned the acute and convalescent phases of COVID-19. The prospective study material was composed of cDNA or gDNA derived from T cells, B-cell-depleted T cells, or PBMCs. Deeply sampled blood TCRbeta repertoires from subjects exposed to, actively infected with, or recovered from COVID-19 were included in the dataset. The repertoires were made available in a free public database intended to serve as a resource for research on the immune response to SARS-CoV-2. The samples were drawn from the first 160 participants of the ongoing ImmuneRACE study and from 950 to 1,500 subjects provided by 6 global collaborators. The sample metadata nearly always contained a de-identified subject ID, COVID-19 status, age in years and sex. Where available, HLA class I and class II types were obtained from metadata supplied by the sample provider rather than from assay-based typing.

TCRbeta CDR3 regions were amplified from genomic DNA by means of the immunoSEQ Assay, a bias-controlled multiplex PCR. The published analysis was carried out like this. The number of nucleated cells in each sample was estimated from the amplification of reference gene primers within the assay. Sequence reads were collapsed and filtered to measure the absolute abundance of every unique TCRbeta CDR3 rearrangement. For each sample, productive Simpson clonality was calculated by taking the square root of Simpson's diversity index across productive rearrangements. The immuneACCESS repertoire file appears here via TCRdb, limited to in-frame rearrangements. These files lack a portion of the clones; in checked studies, under half of the deficit traces to unresolved V genes, and the cause of the others is not known. Clone size and the V and J calls come from that table; the DNA yielded D and trimming. This sample holds roughly 300,000 clones; around 87% were observed only once. The ten largest clones add up to 1.5% of the sample.

Taken from the germline V gene, the CDR1 and CDR2 loops are SGHTA and FQGNSA. Measured from the cysteine to the phenylalanine, the CDR3 is 12 residues long. The sequence is cut down to CDR3 DNA, 36 bases in frame from base 1. V is cut by 4 bases and J by 7 bases, and the space between the germline ends is 8 bases. Another Seattle source contributed samples from volunteer blood donors who had recovered from COVID-19. Whole blood was collected in K2EDTA tubes by collaborating institutions according to the institutions' own protocols. For TCRbeta analysis, collaborators shipped samples as frozen whole blood, isolated PBMCs, or DNA extracted from either of those sample types. To note about this clone: Its antigen specificity is not known. No much larger clone is present one base from it, and per-base qualities are unavailable.

General study outcomes and caveats: Clinical and demographic metadata were provided uncurated, with the amount varying by source and participant.

Source material: peripheral blood. The chain couples TRBV7-2 to TRBJ1-5, with TRBD1 perhaps the D gene, on 6 matching bases. The clonotype was recovered from a woman between 35 and 50 years old who had recovered from COVID-19. The CDR3 protein: CASSWGGQPQHF. The DNA reads as follows: TGTGCCAGCAGCTGGGGGGGCCAGCCCCAGCATTTT.